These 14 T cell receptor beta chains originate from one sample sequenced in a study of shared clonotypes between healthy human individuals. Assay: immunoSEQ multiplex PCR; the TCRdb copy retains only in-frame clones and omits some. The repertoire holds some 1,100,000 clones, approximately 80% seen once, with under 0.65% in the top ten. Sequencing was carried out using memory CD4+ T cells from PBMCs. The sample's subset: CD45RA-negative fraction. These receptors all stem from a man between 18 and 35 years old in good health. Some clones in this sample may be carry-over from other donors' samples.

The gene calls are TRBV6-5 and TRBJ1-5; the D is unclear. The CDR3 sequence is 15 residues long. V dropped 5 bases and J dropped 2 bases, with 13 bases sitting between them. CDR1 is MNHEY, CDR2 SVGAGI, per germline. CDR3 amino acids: CASSRIFGGNQPQHF. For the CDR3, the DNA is TGTGCCAGCAGTAGAATTTTCGGGGGCAATCAGCCCCAGCATTTT.

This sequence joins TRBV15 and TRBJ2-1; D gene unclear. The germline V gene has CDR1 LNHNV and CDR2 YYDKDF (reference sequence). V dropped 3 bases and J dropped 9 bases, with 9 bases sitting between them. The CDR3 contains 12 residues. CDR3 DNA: TGTGCCACCAGCAGTCGGGCCAGTGAGCAGTTCTTC. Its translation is CATSSRASEQFF.

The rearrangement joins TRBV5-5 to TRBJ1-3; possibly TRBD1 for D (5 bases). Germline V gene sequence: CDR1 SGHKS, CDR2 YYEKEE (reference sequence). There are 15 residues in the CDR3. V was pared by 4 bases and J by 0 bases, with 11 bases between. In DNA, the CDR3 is TGTGCCAGCAGCCGGGACGGAACCTCTGGAAACACCATATATTTT. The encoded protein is CASSRDGTSGNTIYF.

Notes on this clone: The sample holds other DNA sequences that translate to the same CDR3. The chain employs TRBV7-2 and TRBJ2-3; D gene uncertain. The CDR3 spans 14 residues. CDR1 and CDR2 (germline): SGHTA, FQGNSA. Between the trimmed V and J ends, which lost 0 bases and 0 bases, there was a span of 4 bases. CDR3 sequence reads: CASSLAASTDTQYF. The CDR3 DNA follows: TGTGCCAGCAGCTTAGCGGCTAGCACAGATACGCAGTATTTT.

The chain's CDR3 is CASKNRGGNEQFF. The CDR3 DNA reads TGTGCCAGCAAGAACAGGGGAGGAAATGAGCAGTTCTTC. This rearrangement joins TRBV6-6 to TRBJ2-1; D is possibly TRBD1 (7 bases). The CDR3 extends over 13 amino acids. Trimming removed 7 bases at V and 7 bases at J, with 14 bases between. Germline V gives CDR1 MNHNY, CDR2 SVGAGI (reference sequence).

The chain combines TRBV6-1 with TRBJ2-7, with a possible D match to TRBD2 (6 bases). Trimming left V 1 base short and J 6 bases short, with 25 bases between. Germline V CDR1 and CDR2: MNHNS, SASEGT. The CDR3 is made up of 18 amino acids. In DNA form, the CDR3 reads TGTGCCAGCAGTGAAGACTCCGCGGGGTGGGCTGGAGGCTTCGAGCAGTACTTC. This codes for CASSEDSAGWAGGFEQYF.

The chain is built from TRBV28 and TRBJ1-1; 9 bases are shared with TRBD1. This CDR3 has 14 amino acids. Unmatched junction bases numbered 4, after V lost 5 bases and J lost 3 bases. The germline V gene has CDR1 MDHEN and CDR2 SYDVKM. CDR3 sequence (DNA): TGTGCCAGCAGTCCCAGACAGGGGGACACTGAAGCTTTCTTT. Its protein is CASSPRQGDTEAFF.

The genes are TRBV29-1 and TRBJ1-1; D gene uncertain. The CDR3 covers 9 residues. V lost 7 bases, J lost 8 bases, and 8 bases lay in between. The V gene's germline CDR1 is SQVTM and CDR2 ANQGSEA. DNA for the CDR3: TGCAGCGCCGGGGTAGAAGCTTTCTTT. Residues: CSAGVEAFF.

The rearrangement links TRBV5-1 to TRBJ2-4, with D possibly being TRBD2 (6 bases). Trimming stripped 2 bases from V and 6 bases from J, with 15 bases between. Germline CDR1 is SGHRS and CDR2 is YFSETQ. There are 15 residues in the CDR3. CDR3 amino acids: CASSLNRLGGNIQYF. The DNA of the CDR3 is TGCGCCAGCAGCTTAAATCGACTGGGGGGAAACATTCAGTACTTC.

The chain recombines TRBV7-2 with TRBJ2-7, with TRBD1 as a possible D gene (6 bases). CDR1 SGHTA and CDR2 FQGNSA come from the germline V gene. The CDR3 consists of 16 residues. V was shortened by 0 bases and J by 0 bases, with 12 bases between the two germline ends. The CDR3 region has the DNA TGTGCCAGCAGCTTAGCGGCCGGGACATCCTCCTACGAGCAGTACTTC. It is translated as CASSLAAGTSSYEQYF.

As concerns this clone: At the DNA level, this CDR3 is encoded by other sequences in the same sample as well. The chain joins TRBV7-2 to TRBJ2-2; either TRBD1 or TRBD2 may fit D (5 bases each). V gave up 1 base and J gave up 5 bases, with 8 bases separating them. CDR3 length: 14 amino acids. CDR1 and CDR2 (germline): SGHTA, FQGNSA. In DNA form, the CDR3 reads TGTGCCAGCAGCTTAGGGGGGAGAACCGGGGAGCTGTTTTTT. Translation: CASSLGGRTGELFF.

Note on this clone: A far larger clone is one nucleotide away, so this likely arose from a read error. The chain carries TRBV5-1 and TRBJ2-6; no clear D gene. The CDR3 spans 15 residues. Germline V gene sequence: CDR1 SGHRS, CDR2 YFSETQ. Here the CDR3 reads CVSSLSASGANVLTF. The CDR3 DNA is TGCGTCAGCAGCTTGTCGGCGTCTGGGGCCAACGTCCTGACTTTC.

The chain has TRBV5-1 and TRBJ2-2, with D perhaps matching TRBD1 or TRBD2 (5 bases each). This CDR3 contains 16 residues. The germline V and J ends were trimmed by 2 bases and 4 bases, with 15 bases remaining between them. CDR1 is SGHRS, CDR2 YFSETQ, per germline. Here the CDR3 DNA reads TGCGCCAGCAGCTTTGGTCACGGGGCGGGCACCGGGGAGCTGTTTTTT. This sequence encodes CASSFGHGAGTGELFF. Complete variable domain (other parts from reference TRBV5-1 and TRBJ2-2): KAGVTQTPRYLIKTRGQQVTLSCSPISGHRSVSWYQQTPGQGLQFLFEYFSETQRNKGNFPGRFSGRQFSNSRSEMNVSTLELGDSALYLCASSFGHGAGTGELFFGEGSRLTVL.

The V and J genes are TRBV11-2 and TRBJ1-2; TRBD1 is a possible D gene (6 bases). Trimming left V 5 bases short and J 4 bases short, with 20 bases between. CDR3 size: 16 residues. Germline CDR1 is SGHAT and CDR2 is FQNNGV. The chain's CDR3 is CASSPRAQGRAYGYTF. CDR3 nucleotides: TGTGCCAGCAGCCCTAGGGCTCAGGGGAGAGCCTATGGCTACACCTTC. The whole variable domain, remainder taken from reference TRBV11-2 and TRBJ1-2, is EAGVAQSPRYKIIEKRQSVAFWCNPISGHATLYWYQQILGQGPKLLIQFQNNGVVDDSQLPKDRFSAERLKGVDSTLKIQPAKLEDSAVYLCASSPRAQGRAYGYTFGSGTRLTVV.